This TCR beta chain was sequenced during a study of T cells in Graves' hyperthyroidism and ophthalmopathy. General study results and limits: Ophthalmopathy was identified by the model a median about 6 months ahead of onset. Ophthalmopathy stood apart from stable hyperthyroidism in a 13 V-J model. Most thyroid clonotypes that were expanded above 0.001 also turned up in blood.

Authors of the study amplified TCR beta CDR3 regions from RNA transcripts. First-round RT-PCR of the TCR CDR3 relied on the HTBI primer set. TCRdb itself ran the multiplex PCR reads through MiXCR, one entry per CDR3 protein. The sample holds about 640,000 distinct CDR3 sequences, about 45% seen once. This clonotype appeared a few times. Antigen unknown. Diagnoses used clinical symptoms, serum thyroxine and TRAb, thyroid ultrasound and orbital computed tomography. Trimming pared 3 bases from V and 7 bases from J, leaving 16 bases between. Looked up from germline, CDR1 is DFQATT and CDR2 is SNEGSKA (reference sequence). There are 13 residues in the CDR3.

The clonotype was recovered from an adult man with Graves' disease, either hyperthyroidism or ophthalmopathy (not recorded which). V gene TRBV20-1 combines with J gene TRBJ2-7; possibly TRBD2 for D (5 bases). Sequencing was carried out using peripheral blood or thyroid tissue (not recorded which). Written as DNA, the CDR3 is TGCAGTGCTAGTCGGGGAGCTTTGTTAGAGCAGTACTTC. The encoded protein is CSASRGALLEQYF.